The clone carrying this T cell receptor (beta chain) turned up a few times. Its specificity is not known. TCRdb passed the reads through MiXCR, listing each CDR3 protein once. Of some 200,000 distinct CDR3 sequences listed, 35% to 40% are singletons. This sample stems from a study of T cell repertoires in cytomegalovirus infection. Overall study: A matching HLA type, together with CMV infection, was signaled by public TCR beta signatures.

Germline V gene sequence: CDR1 SGHVS, CDR2 FQNEAQ. CDR3 length: 16 residues. Unmatched junction bases numbered 9, after V lost 3 bases and J lost 6 bases. Study-level findings and limits: HLA-C-restricted CMV-specific TCR beta clonotypes prevailed in the ex vivo response.

The V gene is TRBV7-8, the J gene TRBJ2-3, with 10 bases aligning to TRBD2. This clonotype was sampled from a human donor in good health (CMV status not recorded). Some clones in this sample may be carry-over from other donors' samples. Sequenced material: CD8+ T cells from cultured PBMCs, taken from culture after CMV antigen stimulation. The CDR3 DNA sequence: TGTGCCAGCAGCTTGGCCGGGACTAGCGTGGAGGATACGCAGTATTTT. This translates into CASSLAGTSVEDTQYF. Full variable domain (rest looked up from reference TRBV7-8 and TRBJ2-3): GAGVSQSPRYKVAKRGQDVALRCDPISGHVSLFWYQQALGQGPEFLTYFQNEAQLDKSGLPSDRFFAERPEGSVSTLKIQRTQQEDSAVYLCASSLAGTSVEDTQYFGPGTRLTVL.